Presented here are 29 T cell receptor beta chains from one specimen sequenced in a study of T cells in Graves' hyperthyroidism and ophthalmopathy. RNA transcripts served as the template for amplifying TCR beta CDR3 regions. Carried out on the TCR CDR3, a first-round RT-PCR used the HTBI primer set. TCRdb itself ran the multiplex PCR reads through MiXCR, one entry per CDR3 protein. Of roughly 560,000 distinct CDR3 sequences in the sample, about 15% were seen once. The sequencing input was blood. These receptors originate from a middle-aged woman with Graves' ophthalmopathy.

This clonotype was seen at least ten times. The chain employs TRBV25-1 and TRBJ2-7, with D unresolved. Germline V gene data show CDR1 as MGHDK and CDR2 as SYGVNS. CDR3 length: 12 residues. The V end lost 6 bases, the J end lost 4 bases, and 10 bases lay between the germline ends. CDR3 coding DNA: TGTGCCAGCAGGGGGAACGGGTACGAGCAGTACTTC. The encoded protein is CASRGNGYEQYF.

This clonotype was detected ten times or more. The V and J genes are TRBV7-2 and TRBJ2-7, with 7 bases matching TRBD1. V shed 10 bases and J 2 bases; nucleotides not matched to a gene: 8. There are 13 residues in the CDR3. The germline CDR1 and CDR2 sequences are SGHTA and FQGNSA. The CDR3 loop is CATKAGTAYEQYF. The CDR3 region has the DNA TGTGCCACCAAGGCAGGGACAGCCTACGAGCAGTACTTC.

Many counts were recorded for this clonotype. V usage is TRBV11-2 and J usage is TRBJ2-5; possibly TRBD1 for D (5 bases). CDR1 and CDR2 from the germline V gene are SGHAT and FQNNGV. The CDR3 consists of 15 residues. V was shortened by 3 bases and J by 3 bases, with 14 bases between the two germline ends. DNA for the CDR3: TGTGCCAGCAGCTTCCGCGACAGACCCAAAGAGACCCAGTACTTC. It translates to CASSFRDRPKETQYF.

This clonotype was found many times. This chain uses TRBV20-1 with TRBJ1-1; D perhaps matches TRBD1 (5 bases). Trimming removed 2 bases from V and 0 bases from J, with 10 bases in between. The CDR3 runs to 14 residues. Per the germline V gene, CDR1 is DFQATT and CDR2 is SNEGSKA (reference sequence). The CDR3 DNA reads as TGCAGTGCTAGACGGGACGGGATGAACACTGAAGCTTTCTTT. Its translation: CSARRDGMNTEAFF.

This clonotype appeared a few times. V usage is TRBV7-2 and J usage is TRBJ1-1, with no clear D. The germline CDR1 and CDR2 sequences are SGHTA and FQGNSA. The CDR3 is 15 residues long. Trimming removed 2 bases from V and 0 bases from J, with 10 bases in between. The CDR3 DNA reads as TGTGCCAGCAGCTTACTTCGGGGTTTGAACACTGAAGCTTTCTTT. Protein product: CASSLLRGLNTEAFF.

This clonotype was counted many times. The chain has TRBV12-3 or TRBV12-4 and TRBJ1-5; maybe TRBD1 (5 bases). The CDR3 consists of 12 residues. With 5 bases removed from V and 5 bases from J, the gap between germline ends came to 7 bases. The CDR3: CASSDSDQPQHF. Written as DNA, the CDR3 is TGTGCCAGCAGTGACAGCGATCAGCCCCAGCATTTT.

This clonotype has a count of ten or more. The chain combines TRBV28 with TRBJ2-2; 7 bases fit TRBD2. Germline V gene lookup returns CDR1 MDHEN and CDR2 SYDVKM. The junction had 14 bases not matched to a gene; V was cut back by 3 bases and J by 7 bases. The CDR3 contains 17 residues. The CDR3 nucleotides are TGTGCCAGCAGTTTTGCGGCGGGAGAAGGTGACAGCGGGGAGCTGTTTTTT. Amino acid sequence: CASSFAAGEGDSGELFF.

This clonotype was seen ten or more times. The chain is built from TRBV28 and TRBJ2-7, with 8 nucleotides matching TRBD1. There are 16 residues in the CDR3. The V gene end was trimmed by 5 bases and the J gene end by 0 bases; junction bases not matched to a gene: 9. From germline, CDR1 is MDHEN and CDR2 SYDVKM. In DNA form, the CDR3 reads TGTGCCAGCAGTATGACAGGGGCAAGGAGCTCCTACGAGCAGTACTTC. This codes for CASSMTGARSSYEQYF.

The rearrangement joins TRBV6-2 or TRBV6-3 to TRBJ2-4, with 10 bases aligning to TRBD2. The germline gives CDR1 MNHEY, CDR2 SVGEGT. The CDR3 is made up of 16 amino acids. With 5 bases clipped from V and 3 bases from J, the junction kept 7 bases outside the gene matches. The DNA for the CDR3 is TGTGCCAGCAGTACCCAGCGGGAGGGCGGCAAAAACATTCAGTACTTC. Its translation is CASSTQREGGKNIQYF.

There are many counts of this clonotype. The CDR3 protein is CASSLGLPNTGELFF. In nucleotides, the CDR3 is TGCGCCAGCAGCTTGGGACTCCCGAACACCGGGGAGCTGTTTTTT. This chain connects TRBV5-1 to TRBJ2-2; D unclear. Looked up from germline, CDR1 is SGHRS and CDR2 is YFSETQ. CDR3 length equals 15 residues. Trimming pared 0 bases from V and 0 bases from J, leaving 6 bases between.

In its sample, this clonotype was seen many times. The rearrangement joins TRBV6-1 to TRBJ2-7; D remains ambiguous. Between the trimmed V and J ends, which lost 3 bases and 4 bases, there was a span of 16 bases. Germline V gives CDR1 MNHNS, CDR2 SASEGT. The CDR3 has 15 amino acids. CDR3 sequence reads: CASSDPGNYIYEQYF. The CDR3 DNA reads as TGTGCCAGCAGTGACCCGGGCAACTATATATACGAGCAGTACTTC.

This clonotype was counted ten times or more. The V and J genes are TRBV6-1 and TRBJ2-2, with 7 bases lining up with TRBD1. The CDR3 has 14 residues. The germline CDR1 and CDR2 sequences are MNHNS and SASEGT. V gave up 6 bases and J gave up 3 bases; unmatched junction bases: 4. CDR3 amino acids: CASSQGVYTGELFF. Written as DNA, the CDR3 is TGTGCCAGCAGCCAGGGGGTATACACCGGGGAGCTGTTTTTT.

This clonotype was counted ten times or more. CDR3 DNA: TGTGCCAGCAGCTTAGGTGTGGCCCCGGCGCAGTACTTC. Protein: CASSLGVAPAQYF. This chain connects TRBV13 to TRBJ2-7; D call uncertain. This CDR3 is built from 13 residues. Trimming cost V 0 bases and J 9 bases, with 12 bases left between them. Germline loops: CDR1 PRHDT, CDR2 FYEKMQ (reference sequence).

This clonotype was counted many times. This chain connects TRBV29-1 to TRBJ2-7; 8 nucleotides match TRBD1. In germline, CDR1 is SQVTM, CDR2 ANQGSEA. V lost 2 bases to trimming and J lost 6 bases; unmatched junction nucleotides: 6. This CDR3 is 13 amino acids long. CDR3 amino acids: CSVELTGDGEQYF. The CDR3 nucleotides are TGCAGCGTTGAACTGACAGGGGATGGCGAGCAGTACTTC.

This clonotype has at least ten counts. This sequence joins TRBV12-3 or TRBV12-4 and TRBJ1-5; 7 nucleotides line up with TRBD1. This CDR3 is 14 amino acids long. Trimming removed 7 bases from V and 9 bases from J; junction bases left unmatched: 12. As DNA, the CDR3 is TGTGCCAGCACCTTACAGGGGCTGTTCCGGCCCCAGCATTTT. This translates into CASTLQGLFRPQHF.

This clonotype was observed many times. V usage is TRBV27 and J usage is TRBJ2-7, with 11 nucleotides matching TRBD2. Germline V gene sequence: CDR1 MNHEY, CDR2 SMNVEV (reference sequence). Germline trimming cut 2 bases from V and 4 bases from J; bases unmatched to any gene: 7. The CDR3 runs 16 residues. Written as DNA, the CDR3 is TGTGCCAGCAGTTTAGGGTCTAGCGGGAGGTTGTACGAGCAGTACTTC. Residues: CASSLGSSGRLYEQYF.

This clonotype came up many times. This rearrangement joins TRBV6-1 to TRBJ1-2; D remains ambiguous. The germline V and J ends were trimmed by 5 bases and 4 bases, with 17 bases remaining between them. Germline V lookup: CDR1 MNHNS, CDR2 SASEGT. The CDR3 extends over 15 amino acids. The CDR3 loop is CASSPHVRGSYGYTF. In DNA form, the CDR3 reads TGTGCCAGCAGTCCCCACGTTCGAGGCAGCTATGGCTACACCTTC.

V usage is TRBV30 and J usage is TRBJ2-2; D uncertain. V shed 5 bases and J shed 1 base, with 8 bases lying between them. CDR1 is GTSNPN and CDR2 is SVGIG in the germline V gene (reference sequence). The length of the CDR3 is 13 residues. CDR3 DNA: TGTGCCTGGGGACGTAGGAACACCGGGGAGCTGTTTTTT. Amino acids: CAWGRRNTGELFF.

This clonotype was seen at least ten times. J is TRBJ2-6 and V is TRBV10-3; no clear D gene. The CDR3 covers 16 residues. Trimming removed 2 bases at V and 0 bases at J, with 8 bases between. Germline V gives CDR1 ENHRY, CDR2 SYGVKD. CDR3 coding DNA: TGTGCCATCAGTGAGGGCGGCCTCTCTGGGGCCAACGTCCTGACTTTC. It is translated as CAISEGGLSGANVLTF.

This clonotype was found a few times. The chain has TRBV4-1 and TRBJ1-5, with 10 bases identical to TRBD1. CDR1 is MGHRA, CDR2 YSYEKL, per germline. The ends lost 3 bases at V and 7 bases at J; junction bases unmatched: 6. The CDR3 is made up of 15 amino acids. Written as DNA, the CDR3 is TGCGCCAGCAGCCAGGCCGGACAGGGGGAGCAGCCCCAGCATTTT. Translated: CASSQAGQGEQPQHF.

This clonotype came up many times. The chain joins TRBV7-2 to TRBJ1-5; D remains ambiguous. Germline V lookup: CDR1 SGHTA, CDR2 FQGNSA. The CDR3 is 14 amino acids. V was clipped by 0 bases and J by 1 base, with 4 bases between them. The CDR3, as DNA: TGTGCCAGCAGCTTAGCTTACAGCAATCAGCCCCAGCATTTT. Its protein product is CASSLAYSNQPQHF.

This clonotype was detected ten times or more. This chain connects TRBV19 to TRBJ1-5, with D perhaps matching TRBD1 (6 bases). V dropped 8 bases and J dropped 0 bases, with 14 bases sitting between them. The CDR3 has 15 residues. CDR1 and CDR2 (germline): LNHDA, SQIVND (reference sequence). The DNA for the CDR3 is TGTGCCAGTTCCGGGACACTTTATAGCAATCAGCCCCAGCATTTT. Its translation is CASSGTLYSNQPQHF.

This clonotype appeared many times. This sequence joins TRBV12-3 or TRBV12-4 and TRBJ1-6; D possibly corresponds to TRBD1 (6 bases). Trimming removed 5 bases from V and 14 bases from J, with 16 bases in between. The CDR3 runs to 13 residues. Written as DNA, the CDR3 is TGTGCCAGCAGTCCCCAGACAGGAGGGGCCCTCCACTTT. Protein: CASSPQTGGALHF.

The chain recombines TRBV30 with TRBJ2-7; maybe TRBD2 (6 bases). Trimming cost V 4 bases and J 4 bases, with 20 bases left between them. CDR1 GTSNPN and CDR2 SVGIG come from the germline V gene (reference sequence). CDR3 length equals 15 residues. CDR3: CAWMPWMAGRYEQYF. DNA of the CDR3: TGTGCCTGGATGCCTTGGATGGCAGGGAGGTACGAGCAGTACTTC. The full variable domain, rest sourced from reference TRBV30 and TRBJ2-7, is SQTIHQWPATLVQPVGSPLSLECTVEGTSNPNLYWYRQAAGRGLQLLFYSVGIGQISSEVPQNLSASRPQDRQFILSSKKLLLSDSGFYLCAWMPWMAGRYEQYFGPGTRLTVT.

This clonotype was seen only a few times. CDR3 DNA sequence: TGTGCCAGCTCACCCTCACTGGACAGGGCCTACGAGCAGTACTTC. Translated: CASSPSLDRAYEQYF. The genes are TRBV18 and TRBJ2-7; 8 bases are shared with TRBD1. The CDR3 runs 15 residues. With 3 bases clipped from V and 2 bases from J, the junction kept 6 bases outside the gene matches. Germline loops: CDR1 KGHSH, CDR2 LQKENI.

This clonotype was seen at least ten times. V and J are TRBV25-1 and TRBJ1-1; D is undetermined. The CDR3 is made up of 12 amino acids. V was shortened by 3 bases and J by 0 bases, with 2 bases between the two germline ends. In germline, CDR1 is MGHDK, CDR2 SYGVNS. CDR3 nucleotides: TGTGCCAGCAGTGATTTGAACACTGAAGCTTTCTTT. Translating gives CASSDLNTEAFF.

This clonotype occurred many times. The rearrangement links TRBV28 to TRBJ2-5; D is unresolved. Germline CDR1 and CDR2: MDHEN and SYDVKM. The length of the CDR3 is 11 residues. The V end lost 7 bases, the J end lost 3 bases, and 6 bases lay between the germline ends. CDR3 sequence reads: CASILEETQYF. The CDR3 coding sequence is TGTGCCAGCATCCTAGAAGAGACCCAGTACTTC. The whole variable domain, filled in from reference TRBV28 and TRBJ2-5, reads DVKVTQSSRYLVKRTGEKVFLECVQDMDHENMFWYRQDPGLGLRLIYFSYDVKMKEKGDIPEGYSVSREKKERFSLILESASTNQTSMYLCASILEETQYFGPGTRLLVL.

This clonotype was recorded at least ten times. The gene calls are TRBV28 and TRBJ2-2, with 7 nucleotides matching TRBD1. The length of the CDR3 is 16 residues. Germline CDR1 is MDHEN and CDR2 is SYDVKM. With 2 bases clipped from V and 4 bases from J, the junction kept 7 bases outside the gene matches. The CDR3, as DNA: TGTGCCAGCAGTTTAGATAGGCCAGGGGGCACCGGGGAGCTGTTTTTT. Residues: CASSLDRPGGTGELFF.

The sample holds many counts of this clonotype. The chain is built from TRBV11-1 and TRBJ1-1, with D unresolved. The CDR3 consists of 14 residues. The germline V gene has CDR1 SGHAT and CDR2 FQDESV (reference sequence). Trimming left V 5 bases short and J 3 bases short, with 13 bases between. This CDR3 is CASSHGAGDTEAFF. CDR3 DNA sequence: TGTGCCAGCAGCCACGGAGCTGGGGACACTGAAGCTTTCTTT.